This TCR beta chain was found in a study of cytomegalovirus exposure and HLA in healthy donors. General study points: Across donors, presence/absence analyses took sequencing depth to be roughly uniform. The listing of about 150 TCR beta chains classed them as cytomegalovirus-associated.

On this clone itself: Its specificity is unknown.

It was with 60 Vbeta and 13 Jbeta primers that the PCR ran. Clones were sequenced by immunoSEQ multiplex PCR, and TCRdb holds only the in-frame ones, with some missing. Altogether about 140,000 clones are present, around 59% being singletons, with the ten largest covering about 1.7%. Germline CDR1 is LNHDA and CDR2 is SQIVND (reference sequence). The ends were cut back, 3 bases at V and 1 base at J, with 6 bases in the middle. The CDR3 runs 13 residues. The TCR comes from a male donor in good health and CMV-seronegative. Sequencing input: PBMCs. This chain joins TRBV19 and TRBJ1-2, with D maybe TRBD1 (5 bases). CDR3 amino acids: CASSIDSNYGYTF. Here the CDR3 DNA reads TGTGCCAGTAGTATTGACAGTAACTATGGCTACACCTTC.